The clone carrying this TCR beta chain was counted a single time. The antigen is undetermined. These data originate in a study of cytomegalovirus exposure and HLA in healthy donors. Whole-study findings and limits: What a later analysis showed was that several of the most significant clusters appeared linked to common viral pathogens. Later on, an analysis tied approximately 15,000 TCR beta sequences to HLA alleles at 0.05 false discovery rate. Reports described diagnosis of cytomegalovirus status by the classifier as highly specific and sensitive.

The PCR employed 60 Vbeta primers together with 13 Jbeta primers. Profiling relied on immunoSEQ multiplex PCR, and the TCRdb table lists in-frame clones only, not all of them. The table lists about 180,000 clones, more than 60% of them singletons. V lost 2 bases, J lost 5 bases, and 8 bases stayed unmatched. This CDR3 has 15 amino acids. Germline CDR1 SNHLY, CDR2 FYNNEI. The chain uses TRBV2 and TRBJ2-5; 7 bases line up with TRBD1. The sequenced sample was PBMCs. This TCR was sampled from a woman between 50 and 59 years old in good health and CMV-seropositive. The CDR3 nucleotides read TGTGCCAGCAGTGAATCGACAGGGCTAGAGGAGACCCAGTACTTC. Encoded protein: CASSESTGLEETQYF.